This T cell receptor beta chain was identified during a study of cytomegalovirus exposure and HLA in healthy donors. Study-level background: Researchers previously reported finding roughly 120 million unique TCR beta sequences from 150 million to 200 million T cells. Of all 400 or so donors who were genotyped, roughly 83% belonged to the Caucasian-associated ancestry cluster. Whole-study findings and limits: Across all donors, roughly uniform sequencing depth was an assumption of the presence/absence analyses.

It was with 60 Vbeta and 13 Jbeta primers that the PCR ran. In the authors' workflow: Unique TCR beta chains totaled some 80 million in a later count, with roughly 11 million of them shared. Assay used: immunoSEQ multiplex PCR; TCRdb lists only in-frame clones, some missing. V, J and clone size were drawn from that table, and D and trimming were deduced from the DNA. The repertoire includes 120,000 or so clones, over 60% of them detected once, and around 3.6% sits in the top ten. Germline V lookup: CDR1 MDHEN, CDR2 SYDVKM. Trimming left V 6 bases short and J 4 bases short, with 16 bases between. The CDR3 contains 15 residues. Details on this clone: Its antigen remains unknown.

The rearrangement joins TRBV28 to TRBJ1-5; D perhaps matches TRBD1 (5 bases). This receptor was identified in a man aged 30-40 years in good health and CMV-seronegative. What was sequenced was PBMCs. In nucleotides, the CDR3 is TGTGCCAGCAGATTTGGGGGGGTCCGAAATCAGCCCCAGCATTTT. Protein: CASRFGGVRNQPQHF.